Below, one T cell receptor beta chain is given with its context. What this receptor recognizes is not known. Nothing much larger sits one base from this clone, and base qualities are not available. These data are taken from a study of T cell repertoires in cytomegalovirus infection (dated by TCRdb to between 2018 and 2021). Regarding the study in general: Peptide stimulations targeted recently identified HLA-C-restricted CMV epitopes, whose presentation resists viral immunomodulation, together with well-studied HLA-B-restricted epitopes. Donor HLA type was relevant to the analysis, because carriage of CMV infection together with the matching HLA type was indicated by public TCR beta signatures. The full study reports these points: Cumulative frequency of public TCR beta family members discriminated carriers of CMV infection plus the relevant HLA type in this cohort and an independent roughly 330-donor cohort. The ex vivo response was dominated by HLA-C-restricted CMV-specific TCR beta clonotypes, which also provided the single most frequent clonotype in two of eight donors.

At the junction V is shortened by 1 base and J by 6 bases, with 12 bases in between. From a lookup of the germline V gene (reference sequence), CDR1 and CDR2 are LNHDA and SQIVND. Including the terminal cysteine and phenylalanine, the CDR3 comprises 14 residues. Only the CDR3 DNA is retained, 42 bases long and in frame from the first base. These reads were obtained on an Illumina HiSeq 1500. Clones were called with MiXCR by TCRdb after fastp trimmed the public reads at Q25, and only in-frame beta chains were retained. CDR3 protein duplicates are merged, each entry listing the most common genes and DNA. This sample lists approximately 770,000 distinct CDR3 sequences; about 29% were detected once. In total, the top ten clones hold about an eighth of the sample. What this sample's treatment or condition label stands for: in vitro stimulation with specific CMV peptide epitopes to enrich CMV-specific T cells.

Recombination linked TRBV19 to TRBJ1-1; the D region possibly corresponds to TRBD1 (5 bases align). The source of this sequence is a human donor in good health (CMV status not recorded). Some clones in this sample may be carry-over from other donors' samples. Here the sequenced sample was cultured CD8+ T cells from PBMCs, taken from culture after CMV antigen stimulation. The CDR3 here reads CASSIGAGLSEAFF. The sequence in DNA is TGTGCCAGTAGTATAGGGGCAGGGCTATCTGAAGCTTTCTTT.